One and the same sample provided the 14 T cell receptor beta chains below, sequenced in a study of blood T cell repertoires in COVID-19. Assay used: immunoSEQ multiplex PCR; TCRdb lists only in-frame clones, some missing. The repertoire has 30,000 to 35,000 clones, about 90% of them found once; the top ten carry approximately 19%. Sequencing was carried out using peripheral blood. These receptors all stem from a man at least 80 years old with acute or convalescent COVID-19.

The rearrangement joins TRBV10-3 to TRBJ1-2; no clear D gene. Trimming stripped 3 bases from V and 7 bases from J, with 9 bases between. The CDR3 sequence is 12 residues long. CDR1 is ENHRY and CDR2 is SYGVKD in the germline V gene. The CDR3 loop is CAISEGVVGYTF. Written as DNA, the CDR3 is TGTGCCATCAGTGAAGGAGTAGTTGGCTACACCTTC.

The chain recombines TRBV3-1 (or the pseudogene TRBV3-2) with TRBJ2-6; D might be TRBD1 (6 bases). The CDR3 extends over 19 amino acids. Germline loops: CDR1 LGHDT, CDR2 YNNKEL (reference sequence). Trimming left V 4 bases short and J 0 bases short, with 19 bases between. This CDR3 is CASSRLYRVSSSGANVLTF. The CDR3, as DNA: TGTGCCAGCAGCCGATTGTACAGGGTGTCAAGCTCTGGGGCCAACGTCCTGACTTTC.

The V call is TRBV19, the J call TRBJ1-5; 10 positions match TRBD1. This CDR3 is built from 15 residues. Germline loops: CDR1 LNHDA, CDR2 SQIVND (reference sequence). V lost 4 bases and J lost 3; bases outside the gene matches: 3. The CDR3 reads CASSRDRGNNQPQHF. The CDR3 DNA follows: TGTGCCAGTAGTAGGGACAGGGGCAACAATCAGCCCCAGCATTTT.

This clone was observed a single time. The chain joins TRBV5-1 to TRBJ2-2; a weak D match, TRBD1 (6 bases). The CDR3 has 15 amino acids. CDR1 and CDR2 from the germline V gene are SGHRS and YFSETQ. The V end was cut by 0 bases, the J end by 6 bases, with 12 bases between. This CDR3 is CASSLAIQGSGELFF. The CDR3 coding sequence is TGCGCCAGCAGCTTGGCGATACAGGGTTCCGGGGAGCTGTTTTTT.

Of note for this clone: The same CDR3 also results from other DNA sequences found in this sample. In nucleotides, the CDR3 is TGTGCCAGCAGTCTAAACAGGGGTGGCTACACCTTC. This gives the protein CASSLNRGGYTF. The genes are TRBV12-3 or TRBV12-4 and TRBJ1-2; the match to TRBD1 covers 7 bases. There are 12 residues in the CDR3. J lost 7 bases, V lost 5 bases, and 4 bases had no gene match.

The J gene is TRBJ1-2, the V gene TRBV2; possible D gene TRBD1, 6 bases. Trimming left V 6 bases short and J 4 bases short, with 12 bases between. This CDR3 is built from 13 residues. Germline V lookup: CDR1 SNHLY, CDR2 FYNNEI. As DNA, the CDR3 is TGTGCCAGCAGCTCGGACAGCGCCTATGGCTACACCTTC. This encodes CASSSDSAYGYTF.

The chain recombines TRBV7-8 with TRBJ1-1, with D tentatively TRBD1 (6 bases). CDR1 and CDR2 (germline): SGHVS, FQNEAQ. The V and J ends lost 1 base and 0 bases respectively, with 15 bases between them. The CDR3 runs to 17 residues. The CDR3: CASSLDFGRDMNTEAFF. The DNA of the CDR3 is TGTGCCAGCAGCTTAGACTTCGGTCGGGACATGAACACTGAAGCTTTCTTT.

The V call is TRBV6-1, the J call TRBJ1-2; D is unresolved. The CDR3 sequence is 14 residues long. Looked up from germline, CDR1 is MNHNS and CDR2 is SASEGT. The V gene lost 1 base and the J gene lost 2 bases, with 8 bases spanning the gap. The CDR3 spells CASSEVAANYGYTF. As DNA, the CDR3 is TGTGCCAGCAGTGAAGTAGCCGCCAACTATGGCTACACCTTC.

The V and J genes are TRBV11-2 and TRBJ1-2, with TRBD1 identical over 9 bases. The germline CDR1 and CDR2 sequences are SGHAT and FQNNGV. The V segment lost 3 bases and the J segment 5 bases; nucleotides outside the gene matches: 7. This CDR3 contains 15 residues. CDR3 amino acids: CASSLDRGNGYGYTF. Here the CDR3 DNA reads TGTGCCAGCAGCTTGGACAGGGGAAATGGGTATGGCTACACCTTC. The whole variable domain, filled in from reference TRBV11-2 and TRBJ1-2, reads EAGVAQSPRYKIIEKRQSVAFWCNPISGHATLYWYQQILGQGPKLLIQFQNNGVVDDSQLPKDRFSAERLKGVDSTLKIQPAKLEDSAVYLCASSLDRGNGYGYTFGSGTRLTVV.

This chain joins TRBV7-3 and TRBJ1-6; D not resolved. Germline V gene data show CDR1 as SGHTA and CDR2 as FQGTGA. Trimming cost V 1 base and J 10 bases, with 5 bases left between them. The CDR3 length is 12 residues. The chain's CDR3 is CASSLIGSPLHF. DNA of the CDR3: TGTGCCAGCAGCTTAATTGGCTCACCCCTCCACTTT.

The rearrangement links TRBV29-1 to TRBJ2-3; no clear D. V gave up 4 bases and J gave up 6 bases, with 14 bases separating them. CDR1 is SQVTM, CDR2 ANQGSEA, per germline. This CDR3 has 13 residues. The CDR3: CSVVSPSRDTQYF. In nucleotides, the CDR3 is TGCAGCGTTGTTAGCCCCTCTCGGGATACGCAGTATTTT.

This chain links TRBV5-1 with TRBJ2-3; 7 bases line up with TRBD1. V gave up 1 base and J gave up 3 bases; unmatched junction bases: 2. The CDR3 covers 14 residues. Germline assignment: CDR1 SGHRS and CDR2 YFSETQ. CDR3 loop: CASSLQTGTDTQYF. CDR3 nucleotides: TGCGCCAGCAGCTTGCAGACAGGGACAGATACGCAGTATTTT.

This clone appeared once. Here the CDR3 DNA reads TGTGCCAGCAGCTCGGAGGGACGAAGCTATGGCTACACCTTC. Translation: CASSSEGRSYGYTF. This chain links TRBV5-5 with TRBJ1-2; TRBD1 is a possible D gene (5 bases). In germline, CDR1 is SGHKS, CDR2 YYEKEE (reference sequence). Trimming removed 3 bases from V and 4 bases from J, with 13 bases in between. This CDR3 spans 14 amino acids.

This chain links TRBV7-3 with TRBJ2-7; TRBD2 agrees at 9 bases. V lost 0 bases to trimming and J lost 5 bases; unmatched junction nucleotides: 8. CDR1 and CDR2 from the germline V gene are SGHTA and FQGTGA. The CDR3 length is 16 residues. This chain's CDR3 is CASSLTSGGRLDEQYF. The DNA of the CDR3 is TGTGCCAGCAGCTTAACTAGCGGGGGACGATTGGACGAGCAGTACTTC.